The T cell receptor (beta chain) under discussion was sequenced for a study of blood T cell repertoires in COVID-19 (TCRdb year 2020). Study-wide context: The collaborator samples originated in the United States, Italy and Spain and spanned the acute and convalescent phases of COVID-19. A freely available public database, intended as a resource for researchers studying the immune response to SARS-CoV-2, is where the repertoires were released. The samples were drawn from the first 160 participants of the ongoing ImmuneRACE study and from 950 to 1,500 subjects provided by 6 global collaborators. Where available, HLA class I and class II types were obtained from metadata supplied by the sample provider rather than from assay-based typing. Sample metadata almost always included a de-identified subject ID, COVID-19 status, age in years and sex. Subjects who had been exposed to COVID-19, were actively infected with it, or had recovered from it provided the deeply sampled blood TCRbeta repertoires that made up the dataset. The prospective study material was composed of cDNA or gDNA derived from T cells, B-cell-depleted T cells, or PBMCs. Results the study describes overall, beyond this receptor: How much clinical and demographic metadata was included differed by source and by participant, and the metadata was provided uncurated.

The immunoSEQ Assay, a bias-controlled multiplex PCR, was used to amplify TCRbeta CDR3 regions from genomic DNA. Under the source paper's analysis protocol: Within the assay, amplification of reference gene primers was used to estimate how many nucleated cells each sample contained. To quantify the absolute abundance of each unique TCRbeta CDR3 rearrangement, sequence reads were collapsed and filtered. Productive Simpson clonality was computed per sample as the square root of Simpson's diversity index over productive rearrangements. TCRdb carries this immuneACCESS record with in-frame sequences only. Its versions omit some clonotypes, under half of them owing to an unresolved V gene in the studies checked, with the rest unexplained. Clone size and V and J calls were adopted from that table, with D and trimming inferred from the DNA. Present in this sample are hundreds of thousands of clones, roughly four fifths of which were seen just once. The top ten clonotypes cover roughly 12% of the sample.

Whole blood was collected in K2EDTA tubes by collaborating institutions according to the institutions' own protocols. Collaborator samples were shipped for TCRbeta analysis as frozen whole blood, isolated PBMCs, or DNA extracted from either sample type. This clone was seen a single time. Its recognized antigen is unknown. Base qualities are not at hand, and no much larger clone is one base apart. The CDR3 measures 19 amino acids from cysteine to phenylalanine. The sequence is cut down to CDR3 DNA, 57 bases in frame from base 1. This receptor was identified in an older woman with active or convalescent COVID-19. The V and J genes are TRBV21-1 and TRBJ2-3; the table's D call TRBD2 went unverified against the DNA. TRBV21-1 is annotated as a pseudogene. The source material was peripheral blood. The base sequence is TGTGCCAGCAGCAAAGCGCGATTTAAAGGGACTTTGTTCACAGATACGCAGTATTTT. Its translation reads: CASSKARFKGTLFTDTQYF.